This T cell receptor (beta chain) was identified in a study of T cells in Graves' hyperthyroidism and ophthalmopathy. Overall study results and limits: Blood also carried most thyroid clonotypes expanded above 0.001.

This clonotype was observed at least ten times. Its antigen is currently unknown. The study enrolled patients aged 18 to 65 with newly diagnosed hyperthyroidism of under 2 months' duration. CDR1 and CDR2 from the germline V gene are SNHLY and FYNNEI. CDR3 length: 15 amino acids. With 5 bases clipped from V and 2 bases from J, the junction kept 2 bases outside the gene matches. Amplified TCR beta CDR3 regions came from RNA transcripts. HTBI primers were employed in a first-round RT-PCR of the TCR CDR3. Each CDR3 protein is one row after TCRdb ran MiXCR on the multiplex PCR reads. This sample has around 600,000 distinct CDR3 sequences; around a sixth occur once, and the top ten carry under 7.5%.

The sequence was obtained from a woman aged 30 to 39 with Graves' hyperthyroidism. The material sequenced was blood. V is TRBV2 and J is TRBJ2-2; 10 bases agree with TRBD2. The CDR3 protein is CASSSLAGNTGELFF. For the CDR3, the DNA is TGTGCCAGCAGTTCACTAGCGGGAAACACCGGGGAGCTGTTTTTT.